This T cell receptor beta chain appears in the sequencing data of a study of shared clonotypes between healthy human individuals. The V end lost 3 bases, the J end lost 5 bases, and 19 bases lay between the germline ends. This CDR3 spans 16 amino acids. Germline V gives CDR1 SGHDT, CDR2 YYEEEE. Here immunoSEQ multiplex PCR was the method, and the copy in TCRdb shows in-frame clones only, minus some. The sample yields about 680,000 clones, about 91% seen once. CD45RO negativity and positive selection for CCR7 defined naive CD8 cells, a population that excluded terminally differentiated effector memory CD45RA+ cells.

This clonotype originated in a man aged 25 to 40 in good health. What was sequenced was naive CD8+ T cells sorted from blood. The V call is TRBV5-6, the J call TRBJ2-3, with TRBD1 as a possible D gene (5 bases). CDR3 loop: CASSSRPGQGGDTQYF. The CDR3, as DNA: TGTGCCAGCAGCTCCCGACCAGGGCAGGGTGGAGATACGCAGTATTTT.